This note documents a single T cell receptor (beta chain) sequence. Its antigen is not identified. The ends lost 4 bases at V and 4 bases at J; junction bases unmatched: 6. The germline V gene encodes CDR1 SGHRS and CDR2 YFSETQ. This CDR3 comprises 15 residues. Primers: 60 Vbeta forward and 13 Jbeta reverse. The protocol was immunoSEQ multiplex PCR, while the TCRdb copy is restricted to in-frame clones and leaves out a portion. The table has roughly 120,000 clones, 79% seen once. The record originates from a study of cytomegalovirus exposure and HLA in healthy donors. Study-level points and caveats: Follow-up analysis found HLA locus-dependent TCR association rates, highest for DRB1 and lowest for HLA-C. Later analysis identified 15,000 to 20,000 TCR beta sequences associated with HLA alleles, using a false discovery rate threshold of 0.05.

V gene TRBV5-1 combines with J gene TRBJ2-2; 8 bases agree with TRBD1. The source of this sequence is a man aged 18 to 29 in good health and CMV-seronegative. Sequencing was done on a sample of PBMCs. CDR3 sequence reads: CASSVGQGGTGELFF. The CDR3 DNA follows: TGCGCCAGCAGCGTAGGACAGGGCGGCACCGGGGAGCTGTTTTTT. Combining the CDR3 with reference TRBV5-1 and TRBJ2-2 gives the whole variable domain KAGVTQTPRYLIKTRGQQVTLSCSPISGHRSVSWYQQTPGQGLQFLFEYFSETQRNKGNFPGRFSGRQFSNSRSEMNVSTLELGDSALYLCASSVGQGGTGELFFGEGSRLTVL.